This T cell receptor (beta chain) was profiled in a study of monozygotic twins with inflammatory bowel disease. Study-level points and caveats: The analysis did not separate different T cell subtypes. Relative to healthy twins, IBD patients had fewer clonotypes in common with others, a gap that was especially apparent with disease activity. No difference in repertoire similarity was seen between concordant and discordant twins, possibly because power was limited.

TCRdb reworked the 5' RACE reads into one entry per CDR3 protein, no DNA. Reported are around 100,000 distinct CDR3 sequences; the ten largest clones contain approximately 2%. From whole blood, total RNA was isolated without any sorting of T cells. The germline CDR1 and CDR2 sequences are SEHNR and FQNEAQ (reference sequence). The CDR3 covers 15 residues. Concerning this clonotype: The antigen remains undetermined.

Source material: blood. The rearrangement joins TRBV7-9 to TRBJ2-2; the D call of TRBD1 rests on TCRdb alone, since no DNA is present to check it. The sequence derives from a human donor with ulcerative colitis or Crohn's disease, or a healthy co-twin of an affected twin (not recorded which). The CDR3 protein is CASSTPTGYTGELFF.